Below, one T cell receptor beta chain is given with its context. The antigen remains unidentified. This sample stems from a study of radiation and T cells in renal cell carcinoma. Background on the study: Nephrectomy followed 15 Gy stereotactic body radiation by 4 weeks.

Study-level findings and limits: Top tumor clonotypes rose in blood 2 weeks post-radiation, then contracted.

The CDR3 is 14 residues long. Germline V gene sequence: CDR1 SQVTM, CDR2 ANQGSEA. V lost 4 bases to trimming and J lost 7 bases, with 16 bases between them. Profiling relied on immunoSEQ multiplex PCR, and the TCRdb table lists in-frame clones only, not all of them. The sample shows around 130,000 clones, more than 70% of them seen only once. This sample's time point: blood 2 weeks post-SBRT. Noted treatment: 15 Gy SBRT to primary tumor, nephrectomy 4 weeks later. Serial blood draws occurred at baseline and 2 and 4 weeks post-SBRT. The sequencing here drew on blood, taken from a patient whose treatment included radiotherapy and nephrectomy. The sequence came from a woman in her sixties or seventies with renal cell carcinoma. This chain connects TRBV29-1 to TRBJ1-4; weak D call: TRBD1 (5 bases). The CDR3 here is CSVAYSGLGEKLFF. CDR3 coding DNA: TGCAGCGTTGCGTATTCAGGGCTCGGTGAAAAACTGTTTTTT. The complete variable domain, with remaining parts taken from reference TRBV29-1 and TRBJ1-4, reads SAVISQKPSRDICQRGTSLTIQCQVDSQVTMMFWYRQQPGQSLTLIATANQGSEATYESGFVIDKFPISRPNLTFSTLTVSNMSPEDSSIYLCSVAYSGLGEKLFFGSGTQLSVL.